Presented here are 17 T cell receptor beta chains from one specimen sequenced in a study of CD8 T cells in ankylosing spondylitis. Each CDR3 protein is one row after TCRdb ran MiXCR on the 5' RACE reads. The profile shows just under 550,000 distinct CDR3 sequences, roughly 13% of them singletons. Regarding the study as a whole: Seven or eight highly homologous variants formed a TCR beta motif that appeared characteristic of ankylosing spondylitis blood.

Their antigen targets remain unknown. The sample consisted of blood, either unsorted or a sorted T cell fraction (not recorded which). Receptors were obtained from a male donor with ankylosing spondylitis.

The J gene is TRBJ1-1, the V gene TRBV3-1; possible D gene TRBD1, 5 bases. In germline, CDR1 is LGHDT, CDR2 YNNKEL (reference sequence). The CDR3 covers 13 residues. Trimming pared 2 bases from V and 11 bases from J, leaving 15 bases between. CDR3 sequence: CASSQRRDGKAFF. The CDR3 DNA reads as TGTGCCAGCAGCCAACGCCGGGACGGGAAGGCTTTCTTT.

The chain employs TRBV2 and TRBJ1-2; D might be TRBD1 (5 bases). The CDR3 totals 14 residues. V was clipped by 6 bases and J by 6 bases, with 17 bases between them. Germline V gives CDR1 SNHLY, CDR2 FYNNEI. CDR3 coding DNA: TGTGCCAGCAGAGGGTCCGGGGGAAGGCATGGCTACACCTTC. It encodes CASRGSGGRHGYTF.

This clonotype was seen a few times. This chain connects TRBV9 to TRBJ2-2; 8 bases align to TRBD2. V lost 4 bases to trimming and J lost 8 bases; unmatched junction nucleotides: 7. The germline CDR1 and CDR2 sequences are SGDLS and YYNGEE. The CDR3 consists of 14 residues. The CDR3 coding sequence is TGTGCCAGCAGCCCCCGGGGGGGCCTTGGGGAGCTGTTTTTT. Protein product: CASSPRGGLGELFF. Using reference TRBV9 and TRBJ2-2 for the parts outside the CDR3, the full variable domain is DSGVTQTPKHLITATGQRVTLRCSPRSGDLSVYWYQQSLDQGLQFLIQYYNGEERAKGNILERFSAQQFPDLHSELNLSSLELGDSALYFCASSPRGGLGELFFGEGSRLTVL.

This clonotype was counted many times. This chain uses TRBV5-1 with TRBJ2-3; tentatively, D is TRBD1 (5 bases). The germline V and J ends were trimmed by 0 bases and 3 bases, with 14 bases remaining between them. The length of the CDR3 is 16 residues. Per germline, CDR1 SGHRS and CDR2 YFSETQ. The CDR3 sequence is CASSLEGAPRTDTQYF. The CDR3 DNA is TGCGCCAGCAGCTTGGAAGGGGCCCCCCGGACAGATACGCAGTATTTT. The whole variable domain, filled in from reference TRBV5-1 and TRBJ2-3, reads KAGVTQTPRYLIKTRGQQVTLSCSPISGHRSVSWYQQTPGQGLQFLFEYFSETQRNKGNFPGRFSGRQFSNSRSEMNVSTLELGDSALYLCASSLEGAPRTDTQYFGPGTRLTVL.

There are a few counts of this clonotype. This rearrangement joins TRBV7-8 to TRBJ1-4, with 7 nucleotides matching TRBD1. V was clipped by 5 bases and J by 7 bases; unmatched bases: 7. Germline assignment: CDR1 SGHVS and CDR2 FQNEAQ. The CDR3 length is 14 residues. The CDR3 loop reads CASSQTGRSEKLFF. The CDR3 nucleotides read TGTGCCAGCAGCCAGACAGGGAGGAGTGAAAAACTGTTTTTT.

The table lists this clonotype with a few counts. The CDR3 sequence: CASSLDLAGVLADTQYF. The CDR3 region has the DNA TGTGCCAGCAGCTTAGACCTAGCGGGAGTATTAGCGGATACGCAGTATTTT. The chain has TRBV11-2 and TRBJ2-3; 10 positions match TRBD2. V lost 0 bases, J lost 6 bases, and 9 bases stayed unmatched. The CDR3 is 17 amino acids. Germline-derived CDR1 and CDR2 are SGHAT and FQNNGV.

A few counts support this clonotype. The chain's CDR3 is CASATGGRQYF. CDR3 coding DNA: TGTGCCAGCGCCACCGGGGGCAGGCAGTACTTC. The chain links TRBV28 to TRBJ2-4; D might be TRBD1 or TRBD2, each matching 6 bases. The V and J ends lost 8 bases and 13 bases respectively, with 15 bases between them. This CDR3 region has 11 residues. Looked up from germline, CDR1 is MDHEN and CDR2 is SYDVKM.

As for this clonotype: Germline and junction disagree at one end, which may indicate a read error. Here the CDR3 DNA reads TGTGCCAGCAGTGAATCCCCCGGGGCCCACTTTAACTTC. Residues: CASSESPGAHFNF. The rearrangement uses TRBV2 and TRBJ2-5; either TRBD1 or TRBD2 may supply D (5 bases each). The CDR3 has 13 residues. The germline V gene encodes CDR1 SNHLY and CDR2 FYNNEI.

CDR3 nucleotides: TGTGCCAGCAGCGCCTGGACAGGGAGCTCCTACGAGCAGTACTTC. Translating it yields CASSAWTGSSYEQYF. The chain couples TRBV5-5 to TRBJ2-7, with 8 bases lining up with TRBD1. Looked up from germline, CDR1 is SGHKS and CDR2 is YYEKEE (reference sequence). J lost 0 bases, V lost 4 bases, and 6 bases had no gene match. The CDR3 loop spans 15 amino acids.

Ten or more counts support this clonotype. This sequence joins TRBV12-3 or TRBV12-4 and TRBJ2-3, with D possibly TRBD2 on 6 matching bases. V dropped 8 bases and J dropped 4 bases, with 13 bases sitting between them. There are 13 residues in the CDR3. As DNA, the CDR3 is TGTGCCAGCGGGCTGCGGGGCCCAGATACGCAGTATTTT. Amino acids: CASGLRGPDTQYF.

This clonotype has just a few counts. V and J are TRBV7-9 and TRBJ2-3, with no clear D. Germline CDR1 SEHNR, CDR2 FQNEAQ (reference sequence). V gave up 5 bases and J gave up 1 base, with 19 bases separating them. This CDR3 region has 17 residues. CDR3 nucleotides: TGTGCCAGCAGCGCCACGATAGAGGCCGGTGGCACAGATACGCAGTATTTT. Amino acid sequence: CASSATIEAGGTDTQYF. Full variable domain (remainder filled in from reference TRBV7-9 and TRBJ2-3): DTGVSQNPRHKITKRGQNVTFRCDPISEHNRLYWYRQTLGQGPEFLTYFQNEAQLEKSRLLSDRFSAERPKGSFSTLEIQRTEQGDSAMYLCASSATIEAGGTDTQYFGPGTRLTVL.

This clonotype was counted between two and nine times. This chain links TRBV16 with TRBJ2-5; D is undetermined. This CDR3 has 14 residues. V was trimmed by 6 bases and J by 2 bases, leaving 13 bases between them. Germline-derived CDR1 and CDR2 are KGHSY and FQNENV. CDR3 amino acids: CASSLTWEQETQYF. The CDR3 DNA reads TGTGCCAGCAGTCTTACCTGGGAACAAGAGACCCAGTACTTC.

This clonotype was counted only a few times. The chain employs TRBV5-1 and TRBJ2-1; tentative D call: TRBD2 (6 bases). This CDR3 comprises 13 residues. The V end lost 0 bases, the J end lost 16 bases, and 17 bases lay between the germline ends. Germline V CDR1 and CDR2: SGHRS, YFSETQ. CDR3 nucleotides: TGCGCCAGCAGCTTGGATATTGGAGGGCCGAGATTCTTC. This encodes CASSLDIGGPRFF.

This clonotype has a single count. This rearrangement joins TRBV7-9 to TRBJ1-1, with D hard to call. V lost 5 bases to trimming and J lost 4 bases, with 17 bases between them. This CDR3 is built from 15 residues. Germline lookup yields CDR1 SEHNR and CDR2 FQNEAQ (reference sequence). The CDR3 loop is CASSNNRGRGTEAFF. The CDR3 nucleotides are TGTGCCAGCAGCAACAACCGAGGGCGCGGCACTGAAGCTTTCTTT.

There are a few counts of this clonotype. The chain is built from TRBV4-2 and TRBJ2-1, with D hard to call. Germline CDR1 LGHNA, CDR2 YNFKEQ. The ends were cut back, 1 base at V and 10 bases at J, with 11 bases in the middle. This CDR3 has 13 residues. The chain's CDR3 is CASSQGLAREQFF. For the CDR3, the DNA is TGTGCCAGCAGCCAAGGCTTAGCTCGGGAGCAGTTCTTC.

There are a few counts of this clonotype. The chain combines TRBV20-1 with TRBJ2-3; maybe TRBD2 (6 bases). Germline CDR1 and CDR2: DFQATT and SNEGSKA (reference sequence). This CDR3 is built from 14 residues. Trimming removed 0 bases at V and 2 bases at J, with 9 bases between. The DNA for the CDR3 is TGCAGTGCTAGAGAGCGGGGCCTCACAGATACGCAGTATTTT. Translation gives CSARERGLTDTQYF.

In its sample, this clonotype was seen many times. The J gene is TRBJ1-3, the V gene TRBV7-2; D ambiguous. The germline V and J ends were trimmed by 8 bases and 0 bases, with 14 bases remaining between them. This CDR3 comprises 15 residues. The germline CDR1 and CDR2 sequences are SGHTA and FQGNSA. For the CDR3, the DNA is TGTGCCAGCGATCGGGGTCAAAGCTCTGGAAACACCATATATTTT. Its protein product is CASDRGQSSGNTIYF.